The 16 T cell receptor beta chains below were found in one sample sequenced in a study of cytomegalovirus exposure and HLA in healthy donors. The PCR employed 60 Vbeta primers together with 13 Jbeta primers. Method: immunoSEQ multiplex PCR; TCRdb's copy keeps in-frame clones and lacks some. The profile shows around 200,000 clones, approximately 83% of them singletons. The material sequenced was PBMCs. The receptor source for this set is a woman between 50 and 59 years old in good health and CMV-seropositive.

The V gene is TRBV11-2, the J gene TRBJ1-1; tentative D call: TRBD1 (6 bases). CDR3 length equals 12 residues. V was clipped by 1 base and J by 11 bases, with 11 bases between them. Germline CDR1 is SGHAT and CDR2 is FQNNGV. Written as DNA, the CDR3 is TGTGCCAGCAGCTTAGCACAGGGAGCGGCTTTCTTT. Protein: CASSLAQGAAFF.

This chain uses TRBV27 with TRBJ1-1; TRBD1 matches 7 bases. With 5 bases clipped from V and 4 bases from J, the junction kept 10 bases outside the gene matches. Germline CDR1 reads MNHEY; CDR2 reads SMNVEV (reference sequence). The CDR3 contains 15 residues. The CDR3 region is CASSRSGGISTEAFF. DNA of the CDR3: TGTGCCAGCAGTCGATCAGGGGGGATCAGCACTGAAGCTTTCTTT.

This clone has more than one count but fewer than ten. The V gene is TRBV4-1, the J gene TRBJ2-1; 7 bases are a match to TRBD2. The CDR3 runs 18 residues. Germline CDR1 MGHRA, CDR2 YSYEKL. The junction had 16 bases not matched to a gene; V was cut back by 4 bases and J by 4 bases. In nucleotides, the CDR3 is TGCGCCAGCAGCCGAACCAGGACTACCAGCGGGGATTACAATGAGCAGTTCTTC. Its translation is CASSRTRTTSGDYNEQFF.

The chain combines TRBV4-1 with TRBJ2-1; the D gene is possibly TRBD1 (6 bases). The V end was cut by 6 bases, the J end by 9 bases, with 18 bases between. Germline V gives CDR1 MGHRA, CDR2 YSYEKL. The CDR3 has 14 amino acids. This chain's CDR3 is CASRATGQRSEQFF. The CDR3 coding sequence is TGCGCCAGCAGAGCAACAGGGCAGAGGAGTGAGCAGTTCTTC.

The V gene is TRBV19, the J gene TRBJ1-1, with TRBD1 as a possible D gene (5 bases). V dropped 1 base and J dropped 11 bases, with 26 bases sitting between them. CDR1 is LNHDA and CDR2 is SQIVND in the germline V gene (reference sequence). The CDR3 has 17 residues. The CDR3 region is CASSIVSGDQGQPVAFF. In DNA, the CDR3 is TGTGCCAGTAGTATAGTTAGCGGGGACCAGGGTCAGCCGGTGGCTTTCTTT.

This clone was counted a few times. Different DNA sequences within this sample yield the same CDR3. The chain combines TRBV5-1 with TRBJ1-1; no clear D. The CDR3 loop spans 16 amino acids. The germline V gene has CDR1 SGHRS and CDR2 YFSETQ. Trimming left V 4 bases short and J 0 bases short, with 16 bases between. CDR3 nucleotide sequence: TGCGCCAGCAGCCACGAACCCGGGAGTTTGAACACTGAAGCTTTCTTT. This gives the protein CASSHEPGSLNTEAFF.

The chain links TRBV2 to TRBJ1-5; D gene ambiguous. CDR3 length: 15 amino acids. CDR1 SNHLY and CDR2 FYNNEI come from the germline V gene. V was clipped by 1 base and J by 3 bases, with 10 bases between them. CDR3 protein: CASSEENSLNQPQHF. CDR3 coding DNA: TGTGCCAGCAGTGAAGAGAACAGCCTCAATCAGCCCCAGCATTTT.

The V and J genes are TRBV7-9 and TRBJ1-4; the D gene is possibly TRBD1 (5 bases). The CDR3 loop spans 13 amino acids. Between the trimmed V and J ends, which lost 2 bases and 7 bases, there was a span of 8 bases. Germline assignment: CDR1 SEHNR and CDR2 FQNEAQ (reference sequence). The CDR3 bases are TGTGCCAGCAGCTTACAGGGCTTTGAAAAACTGTTTTTT. It is translated as CASSLQGFEKLFF.

The V call is TRBV11-2, the J call TRBJ2-1, with D perhaps matching TRBD2 (7 bases). V was shortened by 6 bases and J by 7 bases, with 22 bases between the two germline ends. Germline assignment: CDR1 SGHAT and CDR2 FQNNGV. The CDR3 is 16 amino acids. CDR3 DNA sequence: TGTGCCAGCAGACACGTATGGGGGGGCCGGAGAAATGAGCAGTTCTTC. Protein: CASRHVWGGRRNEQFF. Together with reference TRBV11-2 and TRBJ2-1, the CDR3 gives the full variable domain: EAGVAQSPRYKIIEKRQSVAFWCNPISGHATLYWYQQILGQGPKLLIQFQNNGVVDDSQLPKDRFSAERLKGVDSTLKIQPAKLEDSAVYLCASRHVWGGRRNEQFFGPGTRLTVL.

The chain recombines TRBV9 with TRBJ2-3; D gene unclear. The V gene lost 0 bases and the J gene lost 3 bases, with 8 bases spanning the gap. Germline values: CDR1 SGDLS, CDR2 YYNGEE. The length of the CDR3 is 14 residues. The CDR3 nucleotides are TGTGCCAGCAGCGTAGCACAGAGAACAGATACGCAGTATTTT. This sequence encodes CASSVAQRTDTQYF. The variable domain in full, with the rest retrieved from reference TRBV9 and TRBJ2-3, is DSGVTQTPKHLITATGQRVTLRCSPRSGDLSVYWYQQSLDQGLQFLIQYYNGEERAKGNILERFSAQQFPDLHSELNLSSLELGDSALYFCASSVAQRTDTQYFGPGTRLTVL.

This chain uses TRBV30 with TRBJ1-3; 7 bases are a match to TRBD1. The length of the CDR3 is 14 residues. After removal of 2 bases from V and 3 bases from J, the junction contained 4 bases not matched to a gene. The V gene's germline CDR1 is GTSNPN and CDR2 SVGIG (reference sequence). CDR3 coding DNA: TGTGCCTGGAGTAGGGGGCGTAATGGAAACACCATATATTTT. This sequence encodes CAWSRGRNGNTIYF.

This chain joins TRBV5-1 and TRBJ1-2; 9 bases fit TRBD1. Germline V gene sequence: CDR1 SGHRS, CDR2 YFSETQ. V lost 4 bases and J lost 6; bases outside the gene matches: 7. The CDR3 is 14 amino acids. CDR3 DNA sequence: TGCGCCAGCAGCCGAGACAGGGGGTTTAATGGCTACACCTTC. This sequence encodes CASSRDRGFNGYTF.

The V call is TRBV19, the J call TRBJ1-5; D might be TRBD1 (6 bases). This CDR3 has 15 amino acids. Germline V CDR1 and CDR2: LNHDA, SQIVND (reference sequence). Trimming removed 3 bases at V and 7 bases at J, with 16 bases between. The CDR3: CASSILTGLGQPQHF. In nucleotides, the CDR3 is TGTGCCAGTAGTATTCTGACAGGCCTGGGACAGCCCCAGCATTTT.

This sequence joins TRBV6-5 and TRBJ1-2, with a possible D match to TRBD1 (6 bases). Trimming took off 5 bases at V and 8 bases at J, with 12 bases between the two ends. CDR3 size: 12 residues. Germline V lookup: CDR1 MNHEY, CDR2 SVGAGI. CDR3 amino acids: CASSPRGRGYTF. Here the CDR3 DNA reads TGTGCCAGCAGTCCCAGGGGAAGAGGCTACACCTTC.

About this clone itself: Other DNA sequences in this sample translate to the same CDR3. V is TRBV10-3 and J is TRBJ2-7; 8 nucleotides align to TRBD1. V lost 3 bases and J lost 4; bases outside the gene matches: 2. The CDR3 loop spans 13 amino acids. Germline V lookup: CDR1 ENHRY, CDR2 SYGVKD. The CDR3 DNA reads TGTGCCATCAGTGAAGGACAGGGTTACGAGCAGTACTTC. Its translation: CAISEGQGYEQYF.

The V call is TRBV18, the J call TRBJ2-3; 9 positions agree with TRBD2. The CDR3 totals 16 residues. Trimming cost V 1 base and J 2 bases; bases outside gene matches: 4. Germline V gives CDR1 KGHSH, CDR2 LQKENI. The CDR3 sequence is CASSPLSGGNTDTQYF. The CDR3 coding sequence is TGTGCCAGCTCACCACTAAGCGGGGGGAACACAGATACGCAGTATTTT.